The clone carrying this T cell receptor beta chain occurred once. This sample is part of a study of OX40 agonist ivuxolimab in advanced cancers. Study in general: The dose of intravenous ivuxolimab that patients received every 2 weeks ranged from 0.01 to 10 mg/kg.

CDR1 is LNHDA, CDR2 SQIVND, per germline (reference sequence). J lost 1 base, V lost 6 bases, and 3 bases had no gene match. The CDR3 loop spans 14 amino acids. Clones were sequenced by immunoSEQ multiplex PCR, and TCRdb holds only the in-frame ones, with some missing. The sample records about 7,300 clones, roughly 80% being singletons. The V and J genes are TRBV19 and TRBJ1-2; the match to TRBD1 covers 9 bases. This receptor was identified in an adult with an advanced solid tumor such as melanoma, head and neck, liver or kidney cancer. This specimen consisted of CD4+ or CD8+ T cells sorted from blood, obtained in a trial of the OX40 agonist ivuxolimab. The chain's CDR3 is CASRDRGHNYGYTF. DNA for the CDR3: TGTGCCAGTAGGGACAGGGGACATAACTATGGCTACACCTTC.